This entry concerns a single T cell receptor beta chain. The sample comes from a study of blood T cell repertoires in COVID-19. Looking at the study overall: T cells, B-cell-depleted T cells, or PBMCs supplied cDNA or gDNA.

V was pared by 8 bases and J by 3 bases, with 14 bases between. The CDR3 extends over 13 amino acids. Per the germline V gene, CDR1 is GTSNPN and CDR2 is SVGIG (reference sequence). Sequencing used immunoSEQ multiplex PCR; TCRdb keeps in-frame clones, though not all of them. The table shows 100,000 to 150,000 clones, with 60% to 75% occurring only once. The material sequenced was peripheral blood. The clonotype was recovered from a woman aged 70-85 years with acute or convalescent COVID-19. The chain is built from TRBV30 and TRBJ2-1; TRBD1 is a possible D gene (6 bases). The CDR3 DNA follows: TGTGCCGGGACACAGGAAAACTACAATGAGCAGTTCTTC. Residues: CAGTQENYNEQFF.